Listed below are T cell receptor beta chains from one sample, sequenced in a study of T cell changes during pregnancy in multiple sclerosis. Generated by immunoSEQ multiplex PCR, the TCRdb table keeps only in-frame clones and is missing some. The data hold 40,000 to 55,000 clones, with 80% to 95% observed a single time. Sequenced material: CD4+ T cells from peripheral blood mononuclear cells, taken in the third trimester of pregnancy. Every receptor here comes from a female donor with multiple sclerosis, enrolled in a pregnancy study. The CDR3 runs from the conserved cysteine through the conserved F or W. Each record gives: clone size, J gene, D gene, V gene, CDR3 protein, CDR3 DNA. D genes are given only for firm matches. Clone sizes are given selectively: once, few, many, or a class where the clone is expanded.

>.|TRBJ2-5|TRBD1|TRBV5-1
CASSLAVGQLWETQYF
TGCGCCAGCAGCTTGGCCGTGGGACAGCTATGGGAGACCCAGTACTTC
>.|TRBJ1-6|.|TRBV7-2
CASSLTQGNNSPLHF
TGTGCCAGCAGCCTAACCCAGGGTAATAATTCACCCCTCCACTTT
>.|TRBJ1-6|TRBD1|TRBV25-1
CASSKGQVYNSPLHF
TGTGCCAGCAGTAAGGGACAGGTCTATAATTCACCCCTCCACTTT
>.|TRBJ1-3|.|TRBV7-9
CASSRSGNTIYF
TGTGCCAGCAGTCGCTCTGGAAACACCATATATTTT
>.|TRBJ1-4|.|TRBV19
CASSMQVTTNEKLFF
TGTGCCAGTAGTATGCAGGTGACAACTAATGAAAAACTGTTTTTT
>once|TRBJ2-2|.|TRBV11-3
CASSPRVGELFF
TGTGCCAGCAGCCCACGGGTCGGGGAGCTGTTTTTT
>.|TRBJ1-2|TRBD1|TRBV4-2
CASSQDLRDRGVGYTF
TGTGCCAGCAGCCAAGACCTACGTGACAGGGGAGTGGGCTACACCTTC
>.|TRBJ1-1|.|TRBV12-5
CASGLAGNTEAFF
TGTGCTAGTGGTTTGGCAGGGAACACTGAAGCTTTCTTT
>.|TRBJ1-2|.|TRBV19
CASSGSYGYTF
TGTGCCAGTAGTGGGAGCTATGGCTACACCTTC
>.|TRBJ1-2|TRBD1|TRBV27
CASSYTGGANYGYTF
TGTGCCAGCAGTTACACAGGGGGGGCTAACTATGGCTACACCTTC
>.|TRBJ1-2|.|TRBV9
CASSATGSGYGYTF
TGTGCCAGCAGCGCCACGGGGAGCGGCTATGGCTACACCTTC
>.|TRBJ2-2|TRBD2|TRBV2
CASGGGAAGELFF
TGTGCCAGCGGCGGGGGGGCGGCCGGGGAGCTGTTTTTT
>.|TRBJ1-5|TRBD1|TRBV9
CASSVQGAGQPQHF
TGTGCCAGCAGCGTACAGGGGGCCGGGCAGCCCCAGCATTTT
>once|TRBJ1-1|.|TRBV7-2
CASSLSGLNTEAFF
TGTGCCAGCAGCTTATCGGGATTGAACACTGAAGCTTTCTTT
>.|TRBJ2-3|TRBD1|TRBV6-1
CASSTQTGSTDTQYF
TGTGCCAGCAGTACCCAGACAGGGAGCACAGATACGCAGTATTTT
>.|TRBJ2-1|TRBD1|TRBV6-5
CASRRQGTNEQFF
TGTGCCAGCAGGCGACAGGGTACGAATGAGCAGTTCTTC
>.|TRBJ1-5|TRBD1|TRBV7-2
CASSPNRGRNQPQHF
TGTGCCAGCAGCCCGAACAGGGGTCGCAATCAGCCCCAGCATTTT
>.|TRBJ2-1|TRBD2|TRBV15
CATSSQPSGGAAHEQFF
TGTGCCACCAGCAGCCAGCCTAGCGGGGGGGCAGCTCATGAGCAGTTCTTC
>.|TRBJ1-4|TRBD1|TRBV5-5
CASSWGTGVTNEKLFF
TGTGCCAGCAGCTGGGGGACAGGGGTAACTAATGAAAAACTGTTTTTT
>once|TRBJ2-5|.|TRBV19
CASRVQGGEETQYF
TGTGCCAGTAGGGTACAGGGGGGGGAAGAGACCCAGTACTTC
>.|TRBJ2-7|.|TRBV7-8
CASSLAVQGYEQYF
TGTGCCAGCAGCTTAGCCGTACAGGGTTACGAGCAGTACTTC
>.|TRBJ1-2|.|TRBV29-1
CSVDRSGGKDYGYTF
TGCAGCGTTGATCGGTCGGGGGGGAAGGACTATGGCTACACCTTC
>once|TRBJ2-6|.|TRBV5-1
CASSPLAISGANVLTF
TGCGCCAGCAGTCCCCTAGCGATATCTGGGGCCAACGTCCTGACTTTC
>.|TRBJ1-4|.|TRBV21-1
CASSAWAPEKLFF
TGTGCCAGCAGCGCTTGGGCGCCCGAAAAACTGTTTTTT
>.|TRBJ2-2|TRBD2|TRBV10-3
CAISRLAGGITNTGELFF
TGTGCCATCAGCCGACTAGCGGGGGGCATAACGAACACCGGGGAGCTGTTTTTT
>.|TRBJ2-3|TRBD1|TRBV29-1
CCGTGFSFTDDTQYF
TGCTGTGGGACAGGGTTTTCCTTCACAGATGATACGCAGTATTTT
>.|TRBJ1-2|.|TRBV7-6
CASSLSGSAGYTF
TGTGCCAGCAGCTTATCTGGGAGCGCTGGCTACACCTTC
>.|TRBJ2-2|TRBD2|TRBV2
CASSERRGGRAGELFF
TGTGCCAGCAGTGAACGTCGGGGGGGCAGGGCCGGGGAGCTGTTTTTT
>.|TRBJ1-2|.|TRBV2
CASRSTGTAGYTF
TGTGCCAGCAGATCCACAGGGACGGCCGGCTACACCTTC
>.|TRBJ1-1|.|TRBV11-3
CASSVGGRSEAFF
TGTGCCAGCAGCGTTGGGGGGAGGTCGGAAGCTTTCTTT
>.|TRBJ1-1|.|TRBV28
CASSAPGLSLNTEAFF
TGTGCCAGCAGTGCCCCAGGGTTATCGCTGAACACTGAAGCTTTCTTT
>.|TRBJ2-1|.|TRBV19
CASSGQGGSYNEQFF
TGTGCCAGTAGCGGCCAGGGGGGATCCTACAATGAGCAGTTCTTC
>once|TRBJ2-1|.|TRBV6-1
CASSALRGQFF
TGTGCCAGCAGTGCTCTCAGAGGGCAGTTCTTC
>.|TRBJ2-7|.|TRBV5-4
CASSPRAETYEQYF
TGTGCCAGCAGCCCGAGGGCGGAAACCTACGAGCAGTACTTC
>.|TRBJ1-5|.|TRBV18
CASSPPVGQPQHF
TGTGCCAGCTCACCACCGGTCGGTCAGCCCCAGCATTTT
>.|TRBJ1-4|.|TRBV6-5
CASSYSRGTTNEKLFF
TGTGCCAGCAGTTACTCGAGAGGGACAACTAATGAAAAACTGTTTTTT
>.|TRBJ2-3|.|TRBV21-1
CASSKPRLAGASTDTQYF
TGTGCCAGCAGCAAACCGCGACTAGCGGGGGCAAGCACAGATACGCAGTATTTT
>.|TRBJ1-1|.|TRBV18
CASSPFQGAEAFF
TGTGCCAGCTCACCATTCCAAGGGGCTGAAGCTTTCTTT
>.|TRBJ1-2|TRBD1|TRBV7-9
CASSPGQGRSYTF
TGTGCCAGCAGCCCAGGACAGGGTAGGAGCTACACCTTC
>.|TRBJ1-6|.|TRBV13
CASSLGGGGSPLHF
TGTGCCAGCAGCTTAGGGGGCGGGGGTTCACCCCTCCACTTT
>.|TRBJ1-2|.|TRBV11-1
CASSLAGPGYGYTF
TGTGCCAGCAGCTTAGCAGGCCCGGGCTATGGCTACACCTTC
>.|TRBJ1-1|.|TRBV27
CASSTQGNTEAFF
TGTGCCAGCAGTACACAGGGTAACACTGAAGCTTTCTTT
>.|TRBJ1-1|.|TRBV2
CASSEGGGGKNTEAFF
TGTGCCAGCAGTGAAGGGGGGGGTGGGAAGAACACTGAAGCTTTCTTT
>.|TRBJ1-3|.|TRBV4-2
CASSQDRGLGNTIYF
TGTGCCAGCAGCCAAGATCGAGGGCTTGGAAACACCATATATTTT
>.|TRBJ1-2|.|TRBV6-6
CAGRGGLGGYTF
TGTGCCGGGAGGGGAGGCCTCGGGGGCTACACCTTC
>.|TRBJ2-1|.|TRBV7-2
CASSMRAEQFF
TGTGCCAGCAGCATGCGGGCTGAGCAGTTCTTC
>.|TRBJ1-2|TRBD1|TRBV19
CASSMAGGLGNGYTF
TGTGCCAGTAGTATGGCAGGGGGCCTTGGAAACGGCTACACCTTC
>few|TRBJ1-1|.|TRBV4-1
CASSHFGEGDFAEAFF
TGCGCCAGCAGCCACTTCGGGGAGGGAGATTTCGCTGAAGCTTTCTTT
>once|TRBJ2-7|TRBD1|TRBV19
CASSPIGTVASYEQYF
TGTGCCAGTAGTCCAATCGGGACAGTGGCCTCCTACGAGCAGTACTTC